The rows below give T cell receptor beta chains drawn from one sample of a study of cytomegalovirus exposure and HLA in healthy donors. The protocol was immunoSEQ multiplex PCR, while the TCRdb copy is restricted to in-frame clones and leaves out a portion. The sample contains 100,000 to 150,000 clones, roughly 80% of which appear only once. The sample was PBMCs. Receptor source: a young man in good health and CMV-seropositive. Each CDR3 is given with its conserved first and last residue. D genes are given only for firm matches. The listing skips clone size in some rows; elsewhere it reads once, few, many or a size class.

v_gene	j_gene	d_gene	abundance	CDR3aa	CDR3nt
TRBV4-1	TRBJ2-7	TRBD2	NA	CASSQEGGGLYEQYF	TGCGCCAGCAGCCAAGAAGGCGGGGGGCTCTACGAGCAGTACTTC
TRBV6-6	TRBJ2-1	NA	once	CASSYSPNEQFF	TGTGCCAGCAGTTACTCTCCGAATGAGCAGTTCTTC
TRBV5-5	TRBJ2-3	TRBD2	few	CASTPASGNTDTQYF	TGTGCCAGCACCCCAGCTAGCGGAAACACAGATACGCAGTATTTT
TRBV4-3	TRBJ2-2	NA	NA	CASSPRGGPNTGELFF	TGCGCCAGCAGCCCCCGTGGAGGGCCCAACACCGGGGAGCTGTTTTTT
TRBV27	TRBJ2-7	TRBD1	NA	CASSSLDRAAYEQYF	TGTGCCAGCAGTTCCCTGGACAGGGCAGCCTACGAGCAGTACTTC
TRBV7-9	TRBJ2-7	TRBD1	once	CASSDGQGNFYEQYF	TGTGCCAGCAGCGACGGACAGGGAAACTTCTACGAGCAGTACTTC
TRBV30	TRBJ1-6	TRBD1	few	CAWIRGNFGNSPLHF	TGTGCCTGGATCAGGGGGAACTTTGGAAATTCACCCCTCCACTTT
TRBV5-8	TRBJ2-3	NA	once	CARGAGVTQYF	TGTGCCAGGGGTGCAGGTGTTACGCAGTATTTT
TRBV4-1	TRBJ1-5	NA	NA	CASSPRWGGNQPQHF	TGCGCCAGCAGCCCACGGTGGGGAGGCAATCAGCCCCAGCATTTT
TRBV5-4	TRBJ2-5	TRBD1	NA	CASSLWGDRYGETQYF	TGTGCCAGCAGCTTGTGGGGGGACAGGTATGGAGAGACCCAGTACTTC
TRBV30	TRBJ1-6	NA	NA	CAWNMRTALNSPLHF	TGTGCCTGGAACATGAGGACAGCATTAAATTCACCCCTCCACTTT
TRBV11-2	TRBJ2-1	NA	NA	CASSLKEQGYNEQFF	TGTGCCAGCAGCTTAAAAGAACAGGGCTACAATGAGCAGTTCTTC
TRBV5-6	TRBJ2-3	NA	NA	CASSFSGASTDTQYF	TGTGCCAGCAGCTTTAGCGGAGCTAGCACAGATACGCAGTATTTT
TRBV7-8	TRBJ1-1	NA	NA	CASSPSLESGNTEAFF	TGTGCCAGCAGCCCATCCTTAGAATCAGGGAACACTGAAGCTTTCTTT
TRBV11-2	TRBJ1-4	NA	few	CASSPQDSGLFF	TGTGCCAGCAGCCCCCAAGACTCGGGACTGTTTTTT
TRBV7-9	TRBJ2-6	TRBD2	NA	CASSLWTSGRLSGANVLTF	TGTGCCAGCAGCTTATGGACTAGCGGGAGACTCTCTGGGGCCAACGTCCTGACTTTC
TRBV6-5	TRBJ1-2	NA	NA	CANSPDWRGYTF	TGTGCCAACAGCCCTGATTGGAGGGGCTACACCTTC
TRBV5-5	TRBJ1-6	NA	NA	CASSSDRALNSPLHF	TGTGCCAGCAGCAGCGACAGAGCCCTTAATTCACCCCTCCACTTT
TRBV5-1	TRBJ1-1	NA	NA	CASSPIFRNTEAFF	TGCGCCAGCAGCCCGATCTTCAGGAACACTGAAGCTTTCTTT
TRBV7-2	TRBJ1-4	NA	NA	CASSLAAEKLFF	TGTGCCAGCAGCTTAGCGGCAGAAAAACTGTTTTTT
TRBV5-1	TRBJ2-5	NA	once	CASSSFPGGNQETQYF	TGCGCCAGCAGCTCGTTTCCGGGGGGCAACCAAGAGACCCAGTACTTC
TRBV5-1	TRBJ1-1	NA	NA	CASRTASGDTEAFF	TGCGCCAGCAGGACGGCGTCAGGGGACACTGAAGCTTTCTTT
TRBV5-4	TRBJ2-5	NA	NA	CASSPRLRGETQYF	TGTGCCAGCAGCCCTAGACTACGTGGAGAGACCCAGTACTTC
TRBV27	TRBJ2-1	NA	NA	CASSFSTPGSYNEQLF	TGTGCCAGCAGTTTTTCCACTCCCGGGTCCTACAATGAGCAGCTCTTC
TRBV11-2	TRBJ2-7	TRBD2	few	CASTTPAGVVRYEQYF	TGTGCCAGCACCACCCCCGCGGGAGTCGTTAGGTACGAGCAGTACTTC
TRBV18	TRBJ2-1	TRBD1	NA	CASSSNRDSSYNEQFF	TGTGCCAGCTCTAGCAACCGGGACAGCTCCTACAATGAGCAGTTCTTC
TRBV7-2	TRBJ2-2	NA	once	CASSLSLPGELFF	TGTGCCAGCAGCTTATCCCTCCCCGGGGAGCTGTTTTTT
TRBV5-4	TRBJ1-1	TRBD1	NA	CASGRTGVSNTEAFF	TGTGCCAGCGGCAGGACAGGGGTCTCGAACACTGAAGCTTTCTTT
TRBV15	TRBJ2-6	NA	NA	CATRLGVGANVLTF	TGTGCCACCCGTTTAGGGGTCGGGGCCAACGTCCTGACTTTC
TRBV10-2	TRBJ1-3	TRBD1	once	CASSEDRESSGNTIYF	TGCGCCAGCAGTGAGGACAGGGAAAGCTCTGGAAACACCATATATTTT
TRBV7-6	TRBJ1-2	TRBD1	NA	CASSLATGGVHGYTF	TGTGCCAGCAGCTTAGCGACAGGGGGAGTCCATGGCTACACCTTC
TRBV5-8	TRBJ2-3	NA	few	CASSKTGIDTQYF	TGTGCCAGCAGCAAAACAGGGATAGATACGCAGTATTTT
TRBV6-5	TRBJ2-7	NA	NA	CASSYSRAYYEQYF	TGTGCCAGCAGTTACTCCAGGGCTTACTACGAGCAGTACTTC
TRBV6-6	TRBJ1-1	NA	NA	CASSYSDRTEAFF	TGTGCCAGCAGTTATTCTGACAGGACTGAAGCTTTCTTT
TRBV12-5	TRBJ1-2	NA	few	CASGLDPLNRVAANYGYTF	TGTGCTAGTGGTTTGGACCCCTTGAATCGGGTGGCGGCTAACTATGGCTACACCTTC
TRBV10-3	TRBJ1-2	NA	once	CAIWGDGYTF	TGTGCCATCTGGGGGGATGGCTACACCTTC
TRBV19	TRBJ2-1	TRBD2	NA	CASSPRTSGYNEQFF	TGTGCCAGTAGTCCCCGGACTAGCGGCTACAATGAGCAGTTCTTC
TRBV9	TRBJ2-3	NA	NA	CASSVVGSSTDTQYF	TGTGCCAGCAGCGTAGTTGGCAGTTCCACAGATACGCAGTATTTT
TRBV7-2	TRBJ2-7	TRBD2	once	CASSSRSRGAYEQYF	TGTGCCAGCAGCTCCCGATCGCGGGGGGCCTACGAGCAGTACTTC
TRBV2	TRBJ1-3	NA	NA	CASSEVPVSSGNTIYF	TGTGCCAGCAGTGAAGTCCCGGTGAGCTCTGGAAACACCATATATTTT
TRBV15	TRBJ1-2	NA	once	CATSRDPGIGYTF	TGTGCCACCAGCAGAGATCCGGGAATTGGCTACACCTTC
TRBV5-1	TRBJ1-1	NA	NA	CASSLVLSGGTEAFF	TGCGCCAGCAGCTTGGTCTTAAGCGGGGGCACTGAAGCTTTCTTT
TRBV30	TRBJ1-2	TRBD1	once	CAWMRTGENYGYTF	TGTGCCTGGATGAGGACAGGGGAGAACTATGGCTACACCTTC
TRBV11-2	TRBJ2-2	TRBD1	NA	CASGRTGLNTGELFF	TGTGCCAGCGGCCGGACAGGGCTGAACACCGGGGAGCTGTTTTTT
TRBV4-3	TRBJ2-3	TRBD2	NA	CASSQDPPGGRGGPDTQYF	TGCGCCAGCAGCCAAGACCCCCCCGGGGGTCGGGGGGGCCCAGATACGCAGTATTTT
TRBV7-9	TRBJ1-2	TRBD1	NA	CASSIGQGGGNGYTF	TGTGCCAGCAGCATCGGACAGGGGGGTGGGAATGGCTACACCTTC
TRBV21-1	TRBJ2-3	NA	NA	CASSKELAGTRNRTDTQYF	TGTGCCAGCAGCAAAGAACTAGCGGGGACTCGTAATAGGACAGATACGCAGTATTTT
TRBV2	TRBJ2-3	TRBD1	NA	CASKTDRAAF	TGTGCCAGCAAGACGGACAGGGCGGCGTTT
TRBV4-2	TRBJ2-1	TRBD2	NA	CASSPRAGGANEQFF	TGTGCCAGCAGCCCCAGAGCGGGGGGGGCCAATGAGCAGTTCTTC
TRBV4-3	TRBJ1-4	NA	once	CASSQERSLEAEKLFF	TGCGCCAGTAGCCAAGAGAGGAGCCTTGAGGCTGAAAAACTGTTTTTT
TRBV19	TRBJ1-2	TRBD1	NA	CASSLGQGANYGYTF	TGTGCCAGTAGCTTAGGACAGGGGGCTAACTATGGCTACACCTTC
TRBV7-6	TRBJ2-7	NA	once	CASSLEGGDRNYEQYF	TGTGCCAGCAGCTTAGAGGGGGGGGACAGGAACTACGAGCAGTACTTC
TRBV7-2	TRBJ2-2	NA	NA	CASSLRQGPNTGELFF	TGTGCCAGCAGCTTGAGGCAGGGCCCAAACACCGGGGAGCTGTTTTTT
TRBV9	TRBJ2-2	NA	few	CASSVDSRAGGELFF	TGTGCCAGCAGCGTAGATTCCAGGGCCGGCGGGGAGCTGTTTTTT
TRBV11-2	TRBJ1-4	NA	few	CASSRTRRGEKLFF	TGTGCCAGCAGTCGAACTCGAAGAGGAGAAAAACTGTTTTTT
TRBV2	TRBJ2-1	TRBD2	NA	CAGSVAGVSSEQFF	TGTGCCGGCAGTGTGGCGGGAGTAAGCTCGGAGCAGTTCTTC